These T cell receptor beta chains were read from a single sample in a study of regulatory T cells in long-lasting Graves disease. One entry per CDR3 protein, called by TCRdb with MiXCR from the multiplex PCR reads. Among 350,000 to 450,000 distinct CDR3 sequences listed, roughly 20% were seen once. Specimen: peripheral blood mononuclear cells (PBMCs), collected when the disease was refractory, from a patient treated with antithyroid drugs. These receptors all come from a female donor with Graves disease. The CDR3 runs from the conserved cysteine through the conserved F or W. D genes are given only for firm matches. Some rows have no size entry. The others give once, few or many, or a class for an expanded clone.

j_call: TRBJ1-4
clone_size: few
v_call: TRBV18
d_call: TRBD1
cdr3_length: 15
cdr3_aa: CASPRGTGFNEKLFF
cdr3_nt: TGTGCCAGCCCACGAGGGACAGGATTTAATGAAAAACTGTTTTTT

j_call: TRBJ2-1
clone_size: NA
v_call: TRBV15
d_call: TRBD2
cdr3_length: 15
cdr3_aa: CATSRVTSGSNEQFF
cdr3_nt: TGTGCCACCAGCAGAGTGACTAGCGGGAGCAATGAGCAGTTCTTC

j_call: TRBJ2-7
clone_size: many
v_call: TRBV7-9
d_call: NA
cdr3_length: 13
cdr3_aa: CASSSPGPNEQYF
cdr3_nt: TGTGCCAGCAGCTCCCCCGGGCCCAACGAGCAGTACTTC

j_call: TRBJ1-4
clone_size: NA
v_call: TRBV20-1
d_call: NA
cdr3_length: 13
cdr3_aa: CSVRDIANEKLFF
cdr3_nt: TGCAGTGTCCGGGACATAGCTAATGAAAAACTGTTTTTT

j_call: TRBJ1-5
clone_size: NA
v_call: TRBV19
d_call: NA
cdr3_length: 15
cdr3_aa: CASSISKDSNQPQHF
cdr3_nt: TGTGCCAGTAGTATCAGTAAGGATAGCAATCAGCCCCAGCATTTT

j_call: TRBJ2-7
clone_size: few
v_call: TRBV14
d_call: TRBD2
cdr3_length: 14
cdr3_aa: CASSQVGLAGVTYF
cdr3_nt: TGTGCCAGCAGCCAAGTAGGGCTAGCGGGAGTAACGTACTTC

j_call: TRBJ2-5
clone_size: NA
v_call: TRBV7-3
d_call: NA
cdr3_length: 12
cdr3_aa: CASSTPGGTQYF
cdr3_nt: TGTGCCAGCAGTACGCCCGGGGGGACCCAGTACTTC

j_call: TRBJ2-7
clone_size: NA
v_call: TRBV27
d_call: TRBD1
cdr3_length: 13
cdr3_aa: CASSMGQTYEQYF
cdr3_nt: TGTGCCAGCAGTATGGGACAGACCTACGAGCAGTACTTC

j_call: TRBJ1-1
clone_size: few
v_call: TRBV10-2
d_call: NA
cdr3_length: 14
cdr3_aa: CASSEAIANTEAFF
cdr3_nt: TGCGCCAGCAGTGAGGCGATAGCAAACACTGAAGCTTTCTTT

j_call: TRBJ2-5
clone_size: NA
v_call: TRBV28
d_call: TRBD2
cdr3_length: 14
cdr3_aa: CASSLFGGEETQYF
cdr3_nt: TGTGCCAGCAGTTTATTCGGGGGGGAAGAGACCCAGTACTTC

j_call: TRBJ1-5
clone_size: NA
v_call: TRBV20-1
d_call: NA
cdr3_length: 17
cdr3_aa: CSAREVKGHNSNQPQHF
cdr3_nt: TGCAGTGCTAGAGAGGTTAAGGGTCATAATAGCAATCAGCCCCAGCATTTT

j_call: TRBJ2-3
clone_size: NA
v_call: TRBV28
d_call: TRBD1
cdr3_length: 13
cdr3_aa: CASSRSDRDTQYF
cdr3_nt: TGTGCCAGCAGCCGATCGGACAGGGATACGCAGTATTTT

j_call: TRBJ1-3
clone_size: NA
v_call: TRBV11-2
d_call: NA
cdr3_length: 14
cdr3_aa: CASSLAPSGNTIYF
cdr3_nt: TGTGCCAGCAGCTTAGCACCCTCTGGAAACACCATATATTTT

j_call: TRBJ1-2
clone_size: many
v_call: TRBV28
d_call: NA
cdr3_length: 11
cdr3_aa: CASTGFYGYTF
cdr3_nt: TGTGCCAGCACCGGGTTCTATGGCTACACCTTC

j_call: TRBJ2-7
clone_size: many
v_call: TRBV7-9
d_call: TRBD1
cdr3_length: 14
cdr3_aa: CASSFPGQGYEQYF
cdr3_nt: TGTGCCAGCAGTTTCCCGGGACAGGGGTACGAGCAGTACTTC

j_call: TRBJ2-7
clone_size: few
v_call: TRBV27
d_call: TRBD1
cdr3_length: 14
cdr3_aa: CASSRKQGIYEQYF
cdr3_nt: TGTGCCAGCAGTCGCAAACAGGGGATCTACGAGCAGTACTTC

j_call: TRBJ1-1
clone_size: many
v_call: TRBV20-1
d_call: NA
cdr3_length: 14
cdr3_aa: CSARADSGNTEAFF
cdr3_nt: TGCAGTGCTAGGGCAGACTCAGGGAACACTGAAGCTTTCTTT

j_call: TRBJ2-7
clone_size: few
v_call: TRBV7-2
d_call: TRBD2
cdr3_length: 17
cdr3_aa: CASSLGKSGSFSYEQYF
cdr3_nt: TGTGCCAGCAGCTTAGGGAAAAGCGGGAGTTTCTCCTACGAGCAGTACTTC

j_call: TRBJ2-7
clone_size: many
v_call: TRBV10-3
d_call: NA
cdr3_length: 16
cdr3_aa: CAISAKADRSSYEQYF
cdr3_nt: TGTGCCATCAGTGCAAAAGCGGACCGGAGCTCCTACGAGCAGTACTTC

j_call: TRBJ1-5
clone_size: many
v_call: TRBV28
d_call: NA
cdr3_length: 15
cdr3_aa: CASSLGRGEVQPQHF
cdr3_nt: TGTGCCAGCAGTTTGGGTAGGGGAGAAGTTCAGCCCCAGCATTTT

j_call: TRBJ2-5
clone_size: NA
v_call: TRBV7-6
d_call: TRBD2
cdr3_length: 16
cdr3_aa: CASSSLAGAIQETQYF
cdr3_nt: TGTGCCAGCAGCTCACTAGCGGGAGCGATACAAGAGACCCAGTACTTC

j_call: TRBJ1-2
clone_size: many
v_call: TRBV20-1
d_call: NA
cdr3_length: 15
cdr3_aa: CSAGDGQKLNYGYTF
cdr3_nt: TGCAGTGCTGGCGATGGACAGAAACTTAACTATGGCTACACCTTC

j_call: TRBJ2-7
clone_size: many
v_call: TRBV7-9
d_call: NA
cdr3_length: 14
cdr3_aa: CASSFSISSYEQYF
cdr3_nt: TGTGCCAGCAGCTTTTCCATAAGCTCCTACGAGCAGTACTTC

j_call: TRBJ1-5
clone_size: many
v_call: TRBV28
d_call: NA
cdr3_length: 12
cdr3_aa: CASSLSGQPQHF
cdr3_nt: TGTGCCAGCAGTTTATCGGGTCAGCCCCAGCATTTT

j_call: TRBJ1-1
clone_size: many
v_call: TRBV7-9
d_call: NA
cdr3_length: 14
cdr3_aa: CASSFDRATFEAFF
cdr3_nt: TGTGCCAGCAGCTTCGACAGAGCCACCTTTGAAGCTTTCTTT

j_call: TRBJ2-5
clone_size: many
v_call: TRBV29-1
d_call: TRBD1
cdr3_length: 14
cdr3_aa: CSVARGQTQETQYF
cdr3_nt: TGCAGCGTTGCGAGGGGACAGACACAAGAGACCCAGTACTTC

j_call: TRBJ1-6
clone_size: NA
v_call: TRBV5-6
d_call: NA
cdr3_length: 14
cdr3_aa: CASSLEIQGSPLHF
cdr3_nt: TGTGCCAGCAGCTTGGAAATTCAGGGCTCACCCCTCCACTTT

j_call: TRBJ1-1
clone_size: many
v_call: TRBV7-8
d_call: NA
cdr3_length: 14
cdr3_aa: CASSGQNMNTEAFF
cdr3_nt: TGTGCCAGCAGCGGACAGAATATGAACACTGAAGCTTTCTTT

j_call: TRBJ2-1
clone_size: few
v_call: TRBV24-1
d_call: TRBD2
cdr3_length: 16
cdr3_aa: CATSGLAGPAYNEQFF
cdr3_nt: TGTGCCACCAGTGGACTAGCGGGACCGGCCTACAATGAGCAGTTCTTC

j_call: TRBJ2-5
clone_size: NA
v_call: TRBV9
d_call: NA
cdr3_length: 14
cdr3_aa: CASSVGSNAETQYF
cdr3_nt: TGTGCCAGCAGCGTAGGGTCAAATGCGGAGACCCAGTACTTC

j_call: TRBJ2-7
clone_size: NA
v_call: TRBV10-3
d_call: TRBD2
cdr3_length: 15
cdr3_aa: CAISEPGRRGGEQYF
cdr3_nt: TGTGCCATCAGTGAGCCGGGGAGACGGGGGGGCGAGCAGTACTTC

j_call: TRBJ2-3
clone_size: many
v_call: TRBV2
d_call: NA
cdr3_length: 12
cdr3_aa: CASRDPTDTQYF
cdr3_nt: TGTGCCAGCAGGGACCCCACAGATACGCAGTATTTT

j_call: TRBJ1-5
clone_size: many
v_call: TRBV7-2
d_call: NA
cdr3_length: 14
cdr3_aa: CASSLEFTDQPQHF
cdr3_nt: TGTGCCAGCAGCTTAGAATTCACTGATCAGCCCCAGCATTTT

j_call: TRBJ1-2
clone_size: many
v_call: TRBV7-2
d_call: NA
cdr3_length: 11
cdr3_aa: CASSILGLQSF
cdr3_nt: TGTGCCAGCAGCATTCTAGGGTTACAGTCCTTC

j_call: TRBJ2-7
clone_size: many
v_call: TRBV11-2
d_call: NA
cdr3_length: 12
cdr3_aa: CASSRQGFMQYF
cdr3_nt: TGTGCCAGCAGCCGGCAGGGATTCATGCAGTACTTC

j_call: TRBJ1-1
clone_size: NA
v_call: TRBV4-3
d_call: TRBD1
cdr3_length: 15
cdr3_aa: CASSQDVQGGTEAFF
cdr3_nt: TGCGCCAGCAGCCAAGATGTACAGGGGGGGACTGAAGCTTTCTTT

j_call: TRBJ1-1
clone_size: NA
v_call: TRBV7-2
d_call: TRBD1
cdr3_length: 13
cdr3_aa: CASSFFGEGGAFF
cdr3_nt: TGTGCCAGCAGCTTTTTCGGAGAAGGGGGCGCTTTCTTT

j_call: TRBJ2-7
clone_size: many
v_call: TRBV29-1
d_call: TRBD2
cdr3_length: 14
cdr3_aa: CSVRSGLARNEQYF
cdr3_nt: TGCAGCGTGAGATCGGGACTAGCGAGGAACGAGCAGTACTTC

j_call: TRBJ2-5
clone_size: many
v_call: TRBV12-3/TRBV12-4
d_call: TRBD2
cdr3_length: 15
cdr3_aa: CASRSSGAGPETQYF
cdr3_nt: TGTGCCAGCAGATCGAGCGGGGCGGGGCCGGAGACCCAGTACTTC

j_call: TRBJ1-5
clone_size: many
v_call: TRBV28
d_call: TRBD1
cdr3_length: 15
cdr3_aa: CASTLLGTGNQPQHF
cdr3_nt: TGTGCCAGCACCCTCCTCGGGACAGGGAATCAGCCCCAGCATTTT

j_call: TRBJ2-7
clone_size: many
v_call: TRBV29-1
d_call: NA
cdr3_length: 14
cdr3_aa: CSVDSGGWGDEQYF
cdr3_nt: TGCAGCGTCGATTCGGGTGGGTGGGGTGACGAGCAGTACTTC

j_call: TRBJ2-2
clone_size: NA
v_call: TRBV10-3
d_call: TRBD1
cdr3_length: 14
cdr3_aa: CAISGTGGTGELFF
cdr3_nt: TGTGCCATCAGTGGGACAGGGGGTACCGGGGAGCTGTTTTTT

j_call: TRBJ2-5
clone_size: many
v_call: TRBV7-2
d_call: TRBD2
cdr3_length: 19
cdr3_aa: CASSSQGLAGAGGQETQYF
cdr3_nt: TGTGCCAGCAGCTCTCAGGGACTAGCGGGAGCTGGCGGGCAAGAGACCCAGTACTTC

j_call: TRBJ2-7
clone_size: NA
v_call: TRBV2
d_call: TRBD2
cdr3_length: 13
cdr3_aa: CASNIAGDYEQYF
cdr3_nt: TGTGCCAGTAACATAGCGGGAGACTACGAGCAGTACTTC

j_call: TRBJ2-7
clone_size: many
v_call: TRBV28
d_call: NA
cdr3_length: 16
cdr3_aa: CASSLYGQAGGYEQYF
cdr3_nt: TGTGCCAGCAGTTTATACGGACAGGCCGGGGGGTACGAGCAGTACTTC

j_call: TRBJ1-3
clone_size: NA
v_call: TRBV7-6
d_call: NA
cdr3_length: 16
cdr3_aa: CASSLAVGSSGNTIYF
cdr3_nt: TGTGCCAGCAGCTTAGCGGTGGGCAGCTCTGGAAACACCATATATTTT

j_call: TRBJ2-2
clone_size: many
v_call: TRBV28
d_call: TRBD1
cdr3_length: 14
cdr3_aa: CASSWDRNTGELFF
cdr3_nt: TGTGCCAGCAGCTGGGACAGGAACACCGGGGAGCTGTTTTTT

j_call: TRBJ2-2
clone_size: few
v_call: TRBV7-9
d_call: NA
cdr3_length: 14
cdr3_aa: CASSSRESTGELFF
cdr3_nt: TGTGCCAGCAGCTCAAGGGAGAGTACCGGGGAGCTGTTTTTT

j_call: TRBJ2-7
clone_size: NA
v_call: TRBV7-2
d_call: NA
cdr3_length: 13
cdr3_aa: CASSSLPSREQYF
cdr3_nt: TGTGCCAGCAGCTCCCTCCCGAGTAGGGAGCAGTACTTC

j_call: TRBJ1-4
clone_size: many
v_call: TRBV19
d_call: TRBD1
cdr3_length: 16
cdr3_aa: CASYGQGPRENEKLFF
cdr3_nt: TGTGCCAGCTATGGACAGGGCCCCAGAGAAAATGAAAAACTGTTTTTT

j_call: TRBJ1-2
clone_size: many
v_call: TRBV12-3/TRBV12-4
d_call: NA
cdr3_length: 14
cdr3_aa: CASSLESAGYGYTF
cdr3_nt: TGTGCCAGCAGTTTAGAATCAGCGGGGTATGGCTACACCTTC

j_call: TRBJ2-3
clone_size: few
v_call: TRBV2
d_call: NA
cdr3_length: 13
cdr3_aa: CASSDGGTDTQYF
cdr3_nt: TGTGCCAGCAGTGATGGGGGCACAGATACGCAGTATTTT

j_call: TRBJ2-3
clone_size: NA
v_call: TRBV6-1
d_call: NA
cdr3_length: 18
cdr3_aa: CASSEREHGQPGRDTQYF
cdr3_nt: TGTGCCAGCAGTGAAAGGGAACATGGACAGCCGGGGAGAGATACGCAGTATTTT

j_call: TRBJ2-7
clone_size: many
v_call: TRBV19
d_call: TRBD1
cdr3_length: 15
cdr3_aa: CASSSDRVIPYEQYF
cdr3_nt: TGTGCCAGTAGCTCCGACAGGGTAATCCCCTACGAGCAGTACTTC

j_call: TRBJ2-2
clone_size: NA
v_call: TRBV5-1
d_call: NA
cdr3_length: 16
cdr3_aa: CASSLGTGSYAGELFF
cdr3_nt: TGCGCCAGCAGCTTGGGTACAGGGTCGTACGCCGGGGAGCTGTTTTTT

j_call: TRBJ2-7
clone_size: few
v_call: TRBV6-1
d_call: TRBD2
cdr3_length: 16
cdr3_aa: CASSELPTSGSYEQYF
cdr3_nt: TGTGCCAGCAGTGAACTCCCTACTAGCGGGAGTTACGAGCAGTACTTC

j_call: TRBJ1-1
clone_size: once
v_call: TRBV20-1
d_call: NA
cdr3_length: 16
cdr3_aa: CSARDFRGPMNTEAFF
cdr3_nt: TGCAGTGCTAGAGATTTTCGGGGACCCATGAACACTGAAGCTTTCTTT

j_call: TRBJ1-1
clone_size: NA
v_call: TRBV19
d_call: NA
cdr3_length: 16
cdr3_aa: CASSISPGPLNTEAFF
cdr3_nt: TGTGCCAGTAGTATATCCCCGGGACCCTTGAACACTGAAGCTTTCTTT